A selection of T cell receptor beta chains follows, all from one sample in a study of CD8+ T cells in alopecia areata. The repertoire was sequenced with immunoSEQ multiplex PCR; TCRdb's copy has only in-frame clones and lacks some. Of 150,000 to 200,000 clones in the sample, 45% to 60% were seen once. The sequencing sample was made of CD4+ T cells sorted from blood. Receptor source: a human donor in good health. CDR3s include the opening cysteine and the closing phenylalanine or tryptophan. A D gene is named only where the DNA matches it firmly. A clone size is listed for some rows: how often the clone was seen (once, few, many), or a class if it is expanded.

D gene	V gene	J gene	clone size	CDR3 protein	CDR3 DNA
TRBD2	TRBV14	TRBJ2-1	NA	CASSLTSGKYNEQFF	TGTGCCAGCAGCCTGACTAGCGGGAAGTACAATGAGCAGTTCTTC
TRBD2	TRBV7-2	TRBJ2-7	few	CASSLRRTSLRNEQYF	TGTGCCAGCAGCTTGAGGCGGACTAGCCTAAGGAACGAGCAGTACTTC
TRBD2	TRBV29-1	TRBJ2-7	NA	CSVGTSLAGDYEQYF	TGCAGCGTGGGGACGTCCCTAGCGGGAGACTACGAGCAGTACTTC
NA	TRBV5-1	TRBJ1-2	NA	CASSLALGGPDGYTF	TGCGCCAGCAGCTTGGCCTTGGGGGGACCCGATGGCTACACCTTC
TRBD1	TRBV6-6	TRBJ1-2	once	CASYRDRLYGYTF	TGTGCCAGTTACCGGGACAGGCTTTATGGCTACACCTTC
NA	TRBV25-1	TRBJ2-6	NA	CASTSGANVLTF	TGTGCCAGCACTTCTGGGGCCAACGTCCTGACTTTC
NA	TRBV29-1	TRBJ1-2	NA	CSVDPDRLWGYTF	TGCAGCGTTGACCCCGACAGGCTGTGGGGCTACACCTTC
TRBD1	TRBV29-1	TRBJ1-2	NA	CSVGTGTGYDGYTF	TGCAGCGTTGGTACCGGGACAGGTTATGATGGCTACACCTTC
NA	TRBV25-1	TRBJ2-7	NA	CASTELGEQYF	TGTGCCAGCACCGAGCTGGGCGAGCAGTACTTC
TRBD1	TRBV29-1	TRBJ2-7	NA	CSVQQGTYEQYF	TGCAGCGTACAACAGGGGACCTACGAGCAGTACTTC
TRBD2	TRBV27	TRBJ2-5	NA	CASSPSGMETQYF	TGTGCCAGCAGTCCTAGCGGAATGGAGACCCAGTACTTC
TRBD2	TRBV19	TRBJ2-6	NA	CASKKLAGISSGANVLTF	TGTGCCAGTAAAAAACTAGCGGGAATATCCTCTGGGGCCAACGTCCTGACTTTC
NA	TRBV4-1	TRBJ2-4	NA	CATSGKNIQYF	TGCGCCACCTCCGGTAAAAACATTCAGTACTTC
TRBD2	TRBV30	TRBJ2-2	NA	CAWTLAGVSTGELFF	TGTGCCTGGACCTTAGCGGGAGTTAGCACCGGGGAGCTGTTTTTT
NA	TRBV28	TRBJ2-3	NA	CASSLASDTQYF	TGTGCCAGCAGCTTAGCGTCCGATACGCAGTATTTT
TRBD1	TRBV29-1	TRBJ2-5	NA	CSVVLYRGRETQYF	TGCAGCGTTGTCCTATACAGGGGGCGAGAGACCCAGTACTTC
TRBD1	TRBV30	TRBJ1-2	NA	CAWSVIPGQGLSGANYGYTF	TGTGCCTGGAGTGTGATACCGGGACAGGGTTTGTCGGGGGCTAACTATGGCTACACCTTC
NA	TRBV13	TRBJ1-1	few	CASSSDNTEAFF	TGTGCCAGCAGCTCTGATAACACTGAAGCTTTCTTT
TRBD2	TRBV9	TRBJ2-1	NA	CASSVGLAGVNEQFF	TGTGCCAGCAGCGTAGGACTAGCGGGAGTGAATGAGCAGTTCTTC
NA	TRBV11-2	TRBJ2-1	NA	CASSLELRRSKGQRGEQFF	TGTGCCAGCAGCTTAGAGTTACGCCGATCTAAGGGACAGCGGGGTGAGCAGTTCTTC
TRBD2	TRBV7-3	TRBJ2-1	NA	CASSPGGTYNEQFF	TGTGCCAGCAGCCCGGGAGGAACCTACAATGAGCAGTTCTTC
NA	TRBV29-1	TRBJ1-1	few	CSGESWAEAFF	TGCAGCGGGGAGTCGTGGGCTGAAGCTTTCTTT
TRBD2	TRBV29-1	TRBJ2-1	NA	CSVEIGWAPAGRYNEQFF	TGCAGCGTTGAAATTGGGTGGGCTCCAGCGGGAAGGTACAATGAGCAGTTCTTC
NA	TRBV18	TRBJ2-2	few	CASSPTSGYTGELFF	TGTGCCAGCTCACCAACGAGCGGGTACACCGGGGAGCTGTTTTTT
TRBD2	TRBV25-1	TRBJ2-5	NA	CASRDPGGQETQYF	TGTGCCAGCAGGGATCCGGGGGGCCAAGAGACCCAGTACTTC
NA	TRBV2	TRBJ2-2	NA	CASSVGSIAGELFF	TGTGCCAGCAGTGTGGGTAGCATAGCCGGGGAGCTGTTTTTT
TRBD2	TRBV10-3	TRBJ2-5	NA	CATLAGGGETQYF	TGTGCCACACTAGCGGGAGGAGGGGAGACCCAGTACTTC
TRBD1	TRBV29-1	TRBJ2-3	many	CSVGTGSVDTQYF	TGCAGCGTTGGGACAGGGAGTGTAGATACGCAGTATTTT
TRBD1	TRBV6-5	TRBJ2-7	NA	CASSYFGTGSYEQYF	TGTGCCAGCAGTTACTTCGGGACAGGGTCGTACGAGCAGTACTTC
NA	TRBV5-1	TRBJ2-3	NA	CASSLDGTSTDTQYF	TGCGCCAGCAGCTTGGATGGTACTAGCACAGATACGCAGTATTTT
NA	TRBV29-1	TRBJ2-1	NA	CSVRTDLSSYNEQFF	TGCAGCGTGAGGACCGACTTAAGCTCCTACAATGAGCAGTTCTTC
NA	TRBV25-1	TRBJ1-2	few	CASSVDTIYGYTF	TGTGCCAGCAGTGTAGACACAATCTATGGCTACACCTTC
NA	TRBV30	TRBJ2-4	NA	CAWSVGAPQNIQYF	TGTGCCTGGAGTGTAGGGGCCCCCCAAAACATTCAGTACTTC
NA	TRBV20-1	TRBJ1-2	NA	CSAKSSQGYTF	TGCAGTGCTAAGTCAAGTCAAGGCTACACCTTC
NA	TRBV6-1	TRBJ2-7	NA	CASSERGYLPYEQYF	TGTGCCAGCAGTGAACGGGGTTATCTCCCCTACGAGCAGTACTTC
NA	TRBV6-5	TRBJ1-5	few	CARSAGLDQPQHF	TGTGCCCGATCTGCTGGGTTAGATCAGCCCCAGCATTTT
NA	TRBV29-1	TRBJ2-7	few	CSVQSPGEQYF	TGCAGCGTCCAAAGCCCCGGCGAGCAGTACTTC
NA	TRBV6-6	TRBJ2-7	NA	CASSYTDTSYEQYF	TGTGCCAGCAGTTACACGGACACGTCCTACGAGCAGTACTTC
NA	TRBV29-1	TRBJ2-5	NA	CSAGLSQETQYF	TGCAGCGCAGGACTGTCTCAAGAGACCCAGTACTTC
TRBD1	TRBV5-6	TRBJ1-5	NA	CASSLATGVVQPQHF	TGTGCCAGCAGCTTGGCCACAGGGGTGGTCCAGCCCCAGCATTTT
NA	TRBV7-8	TRBJ2-5	NA	CASSGAPGRETQYF	TGTGCCAGCAGCGGAGCACCGGGAAGGGAGACCCAGTACTTC
TRBD2	TRBV7-9	TRBJ2-5	NA	CASSFRLAGAETQYF	TGTGCCAGCAGCTTCCGTCTAGCGGGAGCGGAGACCCAGTACTTC
TRBD2	TRBV29-1	TRBJ2-3	few	CSVDSGEGFGDTQYF	TGCAGCGTTGATTCCGGGGAGGGGTTTGGAGATACGCAGTATTTT
NA	TRBV25-1	TRBJ2-3	once	CASSLLTTTDTQYF	TGTGCCAGCAGTTTACTAACCACCACAGATACGCAGTATTTT
TRBD1	TRBV2	TRBJ1-1	NA	CASSLDRGQRSPTTNTEAFF	TGTGCCAGCAGTCTAGACAGGGGGCAACGCTCCCCAACTACCAACACTGAAGCTTTCTTT
NA	TRBV5-1	TRBJ2-1	few	CASSLEPGFSEQFF	TGCGCCAGCAGCTTGGAACCAGGGTTTAGTGAGCAGTTCTTC
NA	TRBV6-5	TRBJ2-1	NA	CASSYKDSYNEQFF	TGTGCCAGCAGTTACAAGGACAGTTACAATGAGCAGTTCTTC
NA	TRBV14	TRBJ1-1	NA	CASSHYYKNTEAFF	TGTGCCAGCAGCCATTATTACAAGAACACTGAAGCTTTCTTT
NA	TRBV29-1	TRBJ2-5	NA	CSVKLSRGETQYF	TGCAGCGTTAAGCTGTCCCGAGGGGAGACCCAGTACTTC
NA	TRBV6-5	TRBJ1-5	NA	CASSYSNGYNQPQHF	TGTGCCAGCAGTTACTCGAACGGTTACAATCAGCCCCAGCATTTT
NA	TRBV29-1	TRBJ1-5	NA	CSPAGKLNQPQHF	TGCAGCCCCGCCGGTAAGCTCAATCAGCCCCAGCATTTT
TRBD2	TRBV4-2	TRBJ2-3	few	CASSQDLAGEPDTQYF	TGTGCCAGCAGCCAAGATCTAGCGGGAGAGCCAGATACGCAGTATTTT
TRBD2	TRBV10-2	TRBJ2-7	NA	CASLHSGSAYEQYF	TGCGCCAGCCTGCATAGCGGGAGCGCCTACGAGCAGTACTTC
NA	TRBV14	TRBJ2-1	NA	CASSQGRVRPGNEQFF	TGTGCCAGCAGCCAAGGAAGGGTACGGCCGGGGAATGAGCAGTTCTTC
NA	TRBV29-1	TRBJ1-1	NA	CSVAVTEAFF	TGCAGCGTTGCGGTCACTGAAGCTTTCTTT
NA	TRBV9	TRBJ2-5	NA	CASSVAGGLGETQYF	TGTGCCAGCAGCGTAGCTGGCGGACTGGGAGAGACCCAGTACTTC
NA	TRBV4-1	TRBJ1-2	NA	CASSQEREGYTF	TGCGCCAGCAGCCAAGAAAGGGAAGGCTACACCTTC
TRBD2	TRBV7-8	TRBJ2-5	NA	CASSSGGGWRETQYF	TGTGCCAGCAGCTCCGGCGGGGGGTGGAGAGAGACCCAGTACTTC
NA	TRBV27	TRBJ1-4	NA	CASGSALRRDGDEKLFF	TGTGCCAGCGGATCAGCTCTCCGCCGGGACGGGGATGAAAAACTGTTTTTT
NA	TRBV6-6	TRBJ2-1	NA	CASKGTRPDEQFF	TGTGCCAGCAAGGGTACGCGGCCAGATGAGCAGTTCTTC